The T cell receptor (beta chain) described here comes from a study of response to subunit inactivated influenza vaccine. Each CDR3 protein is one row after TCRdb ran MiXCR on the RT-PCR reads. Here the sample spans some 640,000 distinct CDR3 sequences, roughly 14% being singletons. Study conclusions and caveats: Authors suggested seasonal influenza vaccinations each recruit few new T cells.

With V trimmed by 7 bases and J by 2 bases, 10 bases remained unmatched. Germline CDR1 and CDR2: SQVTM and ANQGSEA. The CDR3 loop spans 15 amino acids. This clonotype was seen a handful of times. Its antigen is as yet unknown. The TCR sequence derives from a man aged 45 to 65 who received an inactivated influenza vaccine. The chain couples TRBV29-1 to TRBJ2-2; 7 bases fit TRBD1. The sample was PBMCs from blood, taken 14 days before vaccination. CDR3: CSACLGTANTGELFF. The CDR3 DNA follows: TGCAGCGCCTGCTTAGGGACAGCTAACACCGGGGAGCTGTTTTTT.